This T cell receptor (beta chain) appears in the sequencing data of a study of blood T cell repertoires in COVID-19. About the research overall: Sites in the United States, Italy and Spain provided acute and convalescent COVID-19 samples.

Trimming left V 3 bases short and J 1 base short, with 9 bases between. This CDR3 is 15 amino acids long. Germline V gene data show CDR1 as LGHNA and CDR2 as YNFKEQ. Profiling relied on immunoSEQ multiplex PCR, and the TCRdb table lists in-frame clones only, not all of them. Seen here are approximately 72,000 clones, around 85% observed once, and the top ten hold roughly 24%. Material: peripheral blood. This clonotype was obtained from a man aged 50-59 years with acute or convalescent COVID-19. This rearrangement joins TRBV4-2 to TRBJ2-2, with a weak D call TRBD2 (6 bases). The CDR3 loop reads CASSHLRGNTGELFF. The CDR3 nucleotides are TGTGCCAGCAGCCACCTGCGGGGGAACACCGGGGAGCTGTTTTTT.